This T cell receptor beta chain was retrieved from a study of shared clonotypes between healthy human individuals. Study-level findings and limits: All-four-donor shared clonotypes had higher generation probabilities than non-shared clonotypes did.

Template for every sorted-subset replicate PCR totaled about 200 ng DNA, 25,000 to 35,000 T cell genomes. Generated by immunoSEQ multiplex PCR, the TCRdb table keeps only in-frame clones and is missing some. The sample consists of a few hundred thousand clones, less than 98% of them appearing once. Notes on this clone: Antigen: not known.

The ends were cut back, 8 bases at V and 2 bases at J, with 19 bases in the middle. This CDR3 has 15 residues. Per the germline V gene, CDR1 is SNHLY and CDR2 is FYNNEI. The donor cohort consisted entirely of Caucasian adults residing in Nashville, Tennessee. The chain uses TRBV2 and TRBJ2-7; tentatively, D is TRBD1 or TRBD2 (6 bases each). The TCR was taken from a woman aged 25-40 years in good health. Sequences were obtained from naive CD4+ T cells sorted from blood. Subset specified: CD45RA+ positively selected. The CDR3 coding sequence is TGTGCCAGCCGGGCGCTGGAGGGGGTTGCCTACGAGCAGTACTTC. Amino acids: CASRALEGVAYEQYF.